This section outlines one TCR beta chain sequence together with its context. Its antigen is unidentified. This sample is drawn from a study of T cell responses to AZD1222 COVID-19 vaccine. Study observations and caveats: Females outnumbered males among donors, who were mostly white British; clonal diversity was possibly underestimated. Repertoire collection took place solely once the T cell response had peaked.

TCRdb's copy holds only in-frame clones and misses some; the assay was immunoSEQ multiplex PCR. Of 110,000 to 150,000 clones in the sample, about 92% were seen once. CDR1 is MDHEN and CDR2 is SYDVKM in the germline V gene. This CDR3 comprises 15 residues. With 2 bases removed from V and 6 bases from J, the gap between germline ends came to 14 bases. This rearrangement joins TRBV28 to TRBJ1-5, with D perhaps matching TRBD1 (5 bases). The source material was peripheral blood, sampled after recovery from COVID-19. The receptor comes from an adult who had recovered from COVID-19. The CDR3 DNA is TGTGCCAGCAGTTTACACCAGGGTTCAAGTCAGCCCCAGCATTTT. Its translation is CASSLHQGSSQPQHF.